These T cell receptor beta chains were read from a single sample in a study of T cell responses to AZD1222 COVID-19 vaccine. Some clones are missing from TCRdb's copy, which holds only in-frame ones; the method was immunoSEQ multiplex PCR. The sample has 95,000 to 110,000 clones, about 90% seen once. Source: peripheral blood, taken on day 0 of AZD1222 vaccination. These receptors came from an adult in good health. CDR3s include the opening cysteine and the closing phenylalanine or tryptophan. A D gene is named only where the DNA matches it firmly. Clone sizes are given selectively: once, few, many, or a class where the clone is expanded.

V gene: TRBV5-8; clone size: once; D gene: .; J gene: TRBJ1-1; CDR3 DNA: TGTGCCAGCAGCTTCGACCGGGGGGGTAATATGAACACTGAAGCTTTCTTT; CDR3 protein: CASSFDRGGNMNTEAFF
V gene: TRBV19; clone size: .; D gene: .; J gene: TRBJ1-2; CDR3 DNA: TGTGCCAGTAGTATTAAGGGGTACAACTATGGCTACACCTTC; CDR3 protein: CASSIKGYNYGYTF
V gene: TRBV7-2; clone size: once; D gene: .; J gene: TRBJ1-3; CDR3 DNA: TGTGCCAGCAGACCGCCCCACCGAGTCTCTGGAAACACCATATATTTT; CDR3 protein: CASRPPHRVSGNTIYF
V gene: TRBV6-2/TRBV6-3; clone size: .; D gene: TRBD2; J gene: TRBJ2-5; CDR3 DNA: TGTGCCAGCAGTTACTCGGGACTAGCCAAGACCCAGTACTTC; CDR3 protein: CASSYSGLAKTQYF
V gene: TRBV2; clone size: .; D gene: .; J gene: TRBJ1-5; CDR3 DNA: TGTGCCAGCACCCGAGGTTCAGGGAGCAATCAGCCCCAGCATTTT; CDR3 protein: CASTRGSGSNQPQHF
V gene: TRBV25-1; clone size: .; D gene: .; J gene: TRBJ1-1; CDR3 DNA: TGTGCCAGCAGTGAATATCTGCGCGGCGTAGCTTTCTTT; CDR3 protein: CASSEYLRGVAFF
V gene: TRBV18; clone size: once; D gene: .; J gene: TRBJ2-3; CDR3 DNA: TGTGCCAGCTCACCAAGTTTCACAGATACGCAGTATTTT; CDR3 protein: CASSPSFTDTQYF
V gene: TRBV6-6; clone size: .; D gene: .; J gene: TRBJ1-5; CDR3 DNA: TGTGCCAGCAGTTACTCGAGAGGGTCGAGCAATCAGCCCCAGCATTTT; CDR3 protein: CASSYSRGSSNQPQHF
V gene: TRBV29-1; clone size: .; D gene: .; J gene: TRBJ1-4; CDR3 DNA: TGCAGCGTTGAAGGTGCAGGTGGGGAAAAACTGTTTTTT; CDR3 protein: CSVEGAGGEKLFF
V gene: TRBV3-1/TRBV3-2; clone size: .; D gene: TRBD1; J gene: TRBJ1-4; CDR3 DNA: TGTGCCAGCAGCCAAGAAGAAGACAGGGCGGAACTGTTTTTT; CDR3 protein: CASSQEEDRAELFF
V gene: TRBV5-4; clone size: .; D gene: .; J gene: TRBJ1-1; CDR3 DNA: TGTGCCAGCAGCTTGTCAGGTGGGGGGGCCACTGAAGCTTTCTTT; CDR3 protein: CASSLSGGGATEAFF
V gene: TRBV7-8; clone size: .; D gene: TRBD1; J gene: TRBJ2-7; CDR3 DNA: TGTGCCAGCAGCTTACGTCTGGGACAGGCCACTGAGCAGTACTTC; CDR3 protein: CASSLRLGQATEQYF
V gene: TRBV19; clone size: .; D gene: .; J gene: TRBJ2-3; CDR3 DNA: TGTGCCAGTAGGACAAAGGGCCCCACGTCGGGGGTAAACACAGATACGCAGTATTTT; CDR3 protein: CASRTKGPTSGVNTDTQYF
V gene: TRBV6-5; clone size: .; D gene: TRBD1; J gene: TRBJ1-5; CDR3 DNA: TGTGCCAGCAGTACCAAAAGGGGGCGCGAGCAGCCCCAGCATTTT; CDR3 protein: CASSTKRGREQPQHF
V gene: TRBV29-1; clone size: .; D gene: TRBD1; J gene: TRBJ1-2; CDR3 DNA: TGCAGCGTTGATGAGCAGGGGGCCTCTGGCTACACCTTC; CDR3 protein: CSVDEQGASGYTF
V gene: TRBV4-3; clone size: .; D gene: TRBD1; J gene: TRBJ1-5; CDR3 DNA: TGCGCCAGCAGCCAAGATCTCGGACAGGGAAGTCAGCCCCAGCATTTT; CDR3 protein: CASSQDLGQGSQPQHF
V gene: TRBV5-1; clone size: once; D gene: TRBD1; J gene: TRBJ2-2; CDR3 DNA: TGCGCCAGCAGCCGAACGACAGGGACCGGGGAGCTGTTTTTT; CDR3 protein: CASSRTTGTGELFF
V gene: TRBV7-9; clone size: .; D gene: .; J gene: TRBJ2-7; CDR3 DNA: TGTGCCAGCAGCTCCCTGGGGAAGGGATACGAGCAGTACTTC; CDR3 protein: CASSSLGKGYEQYF
V gene: TRBV4-3; clone size: once; D gene: .; J gene: TRBJ2-2; CDR3 DNA: TGCGCCAGCAGCCAAGGCCCGACTAGAATAACCGGGGAGCTGTTTTTT; CDR3 protein: CASSQGPTRITGELFF
V gene: TRBV6-2/TRBV6-3; clone size: once; D gene: .; J gene: TRBJ1-1; CDR3 DNA: TGTGCCAGCAGTTTAGGCCAGTTGTCGGGAAACACTGAAGCTTTCTTT; CDR3 protein: CASSLGQLSGNTEAFF
V gene: TRBV2; clone size: few; D gene: .; J gene: TRBJ1-2; CDR3 DNA: TGTGCCAGCAGTGATAGTAAGGGATATGGCTACACCTTC; CDR3 protein: CASSDSKGYGYTF
V gene: TRBV19; clone size: .; D gene: .; J gene: TRBJ1-1; CDR3 DNA: TGTGCCAGTAGTAGCCGGGTCATCGGCACTGAAGCTTTCTTT; CDR3 protein: CASSSRVIGTEAFF